This T cell receptor (beta chain) was found in a study of cytomegalovirus exposure and HLA in healthy donors. Study-wide points: Among immune exposure information, only CMV serostatus was available.

CDR1 and CDR2 from the germline V gene are LGHNA and YSLEER. This CDR3 region has 16 residues. The J segment lost 3 bases and the V segment lost 2 bases, leaving 7 bases of the junction unmatched. This clone was seen a handful of times. Its antigen is as yet unknown. PCR used 60 Vbeta primers and 13 Jbeta primers. TCRdb's table, derived via immunoSEQ multiplex PCR, lists solely in-frame clones and lacks some. Seen here are roughly 100,000 clones, over 70% observed once, and the top ten hold approximately 2%. The sequence derives from a man younger than 40 in good health and CMV-seronegative. The chain combines TRBV4-3 with TRBJ1-1; TRBD1 agrees at 9 bases. Sample: PBMCs. The DNA of the CDR3 is TGCGCCAGCAGCCAAACAGGGGGCGCCTGGGACACTGAAGCTTTCTTT. This codes for CASSQTGGAWDTEAFF.